This is a list of T cell receptor beta chains from one sample in a study of CD8 T cells in ankylosing spondylitis. Each CDR3 protein gets one entry after TCRdb re-called the 5' RACE reads with MiXCR. Of fewer than 400,000 distinct CDR3 sequences listed, approximately 14% were seen once; the top ten hold 1.1%. Material: blood, either unsorted or a sorted T cell fraction (not recorded which). The receptor set was obtained from a male donor with ankylosing spondylitis or in good health (not recorded which). Each CDR3 is given with its conserved first and last residue. The order of the fields is V gene, CDR3 protein.

>TRBV10-3
CAINDGEGAFF
>TRBV29-1
CSVAQGVKGNEQFF
>TRBV10-3
CAIRGTSGVQWDTQYF
>TRBV12-3/TRBV12-4
CASRSAVTEAFF
>TRBV10-3
CAISTDSYEQYF
>TRBV20-1
CSARDLTRGREQYF
>TRBV5-5
CASSLLLAGSDTQYF
>TRBV5-4
CASSHPGDQETQYF
>TRBV5-1
CASRADHATNEKLFF
>TRBV5-1
CASSWLLAGVRETQYF
>TRBV5-1
CASSPAGVTEAFF
>TRBV5-1
CASSLAEAGQFF
>TRBV6-1
CASQRLGGGAFF
>TRBV27
CASSFARGTDTQYF
>TRBV10-3
CAISAQSQRGETQYF
>TRBV4-1
CASSQGLDRVYEQYF
>TRBV5-5
CASSLEGAGGELFF
>TRBV12-3/TRBV12-4
CASRQVDNSPLHF
>TRBV6-1
CASTEPSYNEQFF
>TRBV14
CASSHGTVLNEKLFF
>TRBV18
CASSRGVREGQYEQYF
>TRBV5-5
CASSLLTGSSPLHF
>TRBV20-1
CSAREVAGSYDTQYF
>TRBV5-1
CASRESTGSGEQFF
>TRBV7-2
CASTPEVGAFF
>TRBV12-3/TRBV12-4
CASSLERVKETQYF
>TRBV7-9
CASSSPFPGDYGEQFF
>TRBV11-2
CASSLDRTANYGYTF
>TRBV3-1
CASTPGGSNEKLFF